Only one count was recorded for the clone carrying this T cell receptor beta chain. These data come from a study of T cell changes during pregnancy in multiple sclerosis. Clones were read by immunoSEQ multiplex PCR, and TCRdb kept only the in-frame ones, dropping some. The sample carries 40,000 to 50,000 clones, 90% to 95% recorded once. The source was CD8+ T cells from peripheral blood mononuclear cells, collected after pregnancy. The receptor comes from a female donor with multiple sclerosis, enrolled in a pregnancy study.

The CDR3 spells CASSPESPETQYF. The CDR3 DNA reads as TGTGCCAGCAGCCCAGAAAGTCCAGAGACCCAGTACTTC. The chain joins TRBV7-9 to TRBJ2-5; unclear D gene. Germline loops: CDR1 SEHNR, CDR2 FQNEAQ (reference sequence). The CDR3 runs to 13 residues. Trimming left V 5 bases short and J 4 bases short, with 11 bases between.